Shown below are 26 T cell receptor beta chains from a single sample sequenced in a study of cytomegalovirus exposure and HLA in healthy donors. PCR employed 60 Vbeta and 13 Jbeta primers. The data were produced by immunoSEQ multiplex PCR, yet TCRdb's version contains in-frame clones alone and is incomplete. The data show some 180,000 clones, with roughly 67% seen just once and 5.4% held by the top ten. Sequenced sample: PBMCs. The origin of the receptors is a young woman in good health and CMV-seropositive.

This clone was observed a single time. J is TRBJ2-1 and V is TRBV6-5; D is perhaps TRBD1 (7 bases). Germline V gene lookup returns CDR1 MNHEY and CDR2 SVGAGI. V was pared by 6 bases and J by 2 bases, with 14 bases between. This CDR3 spans 15 amino acids. The CDR3 region is CASRSSRGAYNEQFF. As DNA, the CDR3 is TGTGCCAGCAGAAGCTCCAGGGGGGCCTACAATGAGCAGTTCTTC.

This clone was counted once. The genes are TRBV4-3 and TRBJ2-3; D gene ambiguous. The CDR3 loop spans 12 amino acids. CDR1 LGHNA and CDR2 YSLEER come from the germline V gene. V lost 4 bases and J 7 bases, leaving 9 bases between the germline ends. CDR3 bases: TGCGCCAGCAGCCCCCGGGTGTATACGCAGTATTTT. Translation gives CASSPRVYTQYF.

This CDR3 reads CASSLGLPGVLDTQYF. The DNA for the CDR3 is TGCGCCAGCAGCTTGGGACTCCCGGGGGTATTGGATACGCAGTATTTT. The V and J genes are TRBV5-1 and TRBJ2-3, with D possibly TRBD2 on 6 matching bases. The V end was cut by 0 bases, the J end by 6 bases, with 17 bases between. The CDR3 is 16 amino acids. Looked up from germline, CDR1 is SGHRS and CDR2 is YFSETQ.

The V and J genes are TRBV9 and TRBJ2-5, with a tentative D call TRBD1 (5 bases). CDR1 SGDLS and CDR2 YYNGEE come from the germline V gene. The V and J ends lost 0 bases and 5 bases respectively, with 5 bases between them. CDR3 size: 12 residues. The CDR3 here is CASSVEGETQYF. CDR3 coding DNA: TGTGCCAGCAGCGTAGAGGGGGAGACCCAGTACTTC.

J is TRBJ1-4 and V is TRBV28; D remains unclear. The V end was cut by 5 bases, the J end by 7 bases, with 17 bases between. Germline CDR1 MDHEN, CDR2 SYDVKM. CDR3 length equals 15 residues. CDR3 sequence reads: CASSTFSERSEKLFF. CDR3 nucleotides: TGTGCCAGCAGTACGTTTTCGGAGCGTAGTGAAAAACTGTTTTTT.

This chain uses TRBV7-2 with TRBJ2-7, with D maybe TRBD1 (6 bases). Trimming removed 5 bases at V and 3 bases at J, with 11 bases between. The CDR3 is 13 amino acids. Per the germline V gene, CDR1 is SGHTA and CDR2 is FQGNSA. CDR3 coding DNA: TGTGCCAGCAGCCCCGGACAGCGCTACGAGCAGTACTTC. This gives the protein CASSPGQRYEQYF.

This chain uses TRBV5-1 with TRBJ2-5; TRBD2 matches at 7 bases. The germline V gene encodes CDR1 SGHRS and CDR2 YFSETQ. This CDR3 spans 14 amino acids. V gave up 4 bases and J gave up 5 bases; unmatched junction bases: 8. CDR3 DNA: TGCGCCAGCAGCCAGACTAGCCAGGGCGAGACCCAGTACTTC. Protein: CASSQTSQGETQYF.

In nucleotides, the CDR3 is TGCAGCGTCGCAAACAGGGAGCGGATGAACACTGAAGCTTTCTTT. This translates into CSVANRERMNTEAFF. The chain couples TRBV29-1 to TRBJ1-1, with TRBD1 as a possible D gene (6 bases). V gave up 6 bases and J gave up 0 bases, with 17 bases separating them. The CDR3 loop spans 15 amino acids. CDR1 and CDR2 (germline): SQVTM, ANQGSEA. Combining the CDR3 with reference TRBV29-1 and TRBJ1-1 gives the whole variable domain SAVISQKPSRDICQRGTSLTIQCQVDSQVTMMFWYRQQPGQSLTLIATANQGSEATYESGFVIDKFPISRPNLTFSTLTVSNMSPEDSSIYLCSVANRERMNTEAFFGQGTRLTVV.

J is TRBJ1-1 and V is TRBV5-6; the match to TRBD1 covers 7 bases. The J segment lost 5 bases and the V segment lost 0 bases, leaving 10 bases of the junction unmatched. Germline V lookup: CDR1 SGHDT, CDR2 YYEEEE. CDR3 length: 16 residues. The CDR3 sequence is CASSLALGQTGTEAFF. The CDR3 region has the DNA TGTGCCAGCAGCTTGGCCCTGGGACAGACGGGGACTGAAGCTTTCTTT.

The chain combines TRBV18 with TRBJ2-3; a weak D match, TRBD2 (5 bases). This CDR3 spans 15 amino acids. The V gene's germline CDR1 is KGHSH and CDR2 LQKENI. Trimming stripped 3 bases from V and 1 base from J, with 11 bases between. The CDR3: CASSPKGGGTDTQYF. The CDR3 nucleotides are TGTGCCAGCTCACCCAAAGGAGGAGGCACAGATACGCAGTATTTT.

The rearrangement links TRBV5-4 to TRBJ1-1; D remains ambiguous. The CDR3 runs 14 residues. Germline-derived CDR1 and CDR2 are SGHNT and YYREEE (reference sequence). V lost 1 base to trimming and J lost 0 bases, with 7 bases between them. Here the CDR3 reads CASSLYSMNTEAFF. The CDR3 region has the DNA TGTGCCAGCAGCTTGTACAGCATGAACACTGAAGCTTTCTTT.

The chain is built from TRBV4-3 and TRBJ1-2, with D unclear. The CDR3 loop spans 16 amino acids. V shed 0 bases and J shed 6 bases, with 17 bases lying between them. The germline CDR1 and CDR2 sequences are LGHNA and YSLEER. CDR3: CASSQDYGVGENGYTF. In DNA form, the CDR3 reads TGCGCCAGCAGCCAAGATTATGGGGTGGGAGAGAATGGCTACACCTTC.

The chain uses TRBV5-4 and TRBJ1-2; 7 positions match TRBD1. V was pared by 0 bases and J by 4 bases, with 6 bases of the junction left unmatched. Germline-derived CDR1 and CDR2 are SGHNT and YYREEE (reference sequence). The CDR3 length is 15 residues. Here the CDR3 DNA reads TGTGCCAGCAGCTTGGAGACAGGGAGCGGCTATGGCTACACCTTC. This encodes CASSLETGSGYGYTF.

This clone was found once. The chain carries TRBV2 and TRBJ2-5, with TRBD1 matching 7 bases. The DNA end favors TRBJ2-7, so the J call may be wrong. The CDR3 runs 14 residues. Germline CDR1 SNHLY, CDR2 FYNNEI. This CDR3 reads CASSETGVRYEQYF. For the CDR3, the DNA is TGTGCCAGCAGTGAAACAGGGGTTAGGTACGAGCAGTACTTC.

This clone came up once. This CDR3 is CASSQDPAAGGNTEAFF. In DNA form, the CDR3 reads TGTGCCAGCAGCCAAGACCCTGCGGCGGGGGGGAACACTGAAGCTTTCTTT. J is TRBJ1-1 and V is TRBV4-2; TRBD1 is a possible D gene (5 bases). The germline gives CDR1 LGHNA, CDR2 YNFKEQ. The CDR3 covers 17 residues. Deletions cut 0 bases from V and 1 base from J, with 15 bases between.

The genes are TRBV13 and TRBJ1-2; no firm D call. V lost 5 bases and J lost 4, with 14 bases in between. This CDR3 is 14 amino acids long. Germline CDR1 reads PRHDT; CDR2 reads FYEKMQ (reference sequence). This CDR3 is CASSGRGEAYGYTF. Written as DNA, the CDR3 is TGTGCCAGCAGCGGGCGGGGAGAAGCCTATGGCTACACCTTC.

The chain carries TRBV10-3 and TRBJ1-1; TRBD1 aligns across 10 bases. This CDR3 comprises 15 residues. Germline V CDR1 and CDR2: ENHRY, SYGVKD. Trimming cost V 5 bases and J 1 base; bases outside gene matches: 4. The CDR3 is CAISTGTGENTEAFF. DNA of the CDR3: TGTGCCATCAGTACCGGGACAGGGGAGAACACTGAAGCTTTCTTT.

The gene calls are TRBV9 and TRBJ2-2; weak D call: TRBD1 (5 bases). The V and J ends lost 4 bases and 6 bases respectively, with 10 bases between them. The germline CDR1 and CDR2 sequences are SGDLS and YYNGEE. The CDR3 is made up of 13 amino acids. CDR3 coding DNA: TGTGCCAGCAGCACAGGACCGGCCGGGGAGCTGTTTTTT. It specifies CASSTGPAGELFF. Together with reference TRBV9 and TRBJ2-2, the CDR3 gives the full variable domain: DSGVTQTPKHLITATGQRVTLRCSPRSGDLSVYWYQQSLDQGLQFLIQYYNGEERAKGNILERFSAQQFPDLHSELNLSSLELGDSALYFCASSTGPAGELFFGEGSRLTVL.

This clone appeared a single time. The chain recombines TRBV5-4 with TRBJ2-7; 10 bases fit TRBD1. Per germline, CDR1 SGHNT and CDR2 YYREEE (reference sequence). J gave up 5 bases and V 3 bases, and 8 bases lay outside the gene matches. CDR3 length: 15 residues. CDR3: CASSSTGTGVHEQYF. The CDR3 nucleotides read TGTGCCAGCAGCTCGACCGGGACAGGGGTCCACGAGCAGTACTTC.

The chain links TRBV30 to TRBJ2-1; D is unclear. The germline gives CDR1 GTSNPN, CDR2 SVGIG (reference sequence). This CDR3 spans 15 amino acids. Trimming removed 1 base at V and 0 bases at J, with 10 bases between. This CDR3 is CAWSGLKSSYNEQFF. For the CDR3, the DNA is TGTGCCTGGAGTGGTCTTAAGAGCTCCTACAATGAGCAGTTCTTC.

The chain has TRBV7-6 and TRBJ1-1, with D hard to call. V lost 5 bases, J lost 5 bases, and 15 bases lay in between. Germline values: CDR1 SGHVS, CDR2 FNYEAQ. This CDR3 is built from 14 residues. The CDR3 protein is CASSDPAAGTEAFF. The CDR3 coding sequence is TGTGCCAGCAGCGATCCCGCAGCGGGAACTGAAGCTTTCTTT.

The rearrangement joins TRBV5-4 to TRBJ2-2, with TRBD1 as a possible D gene (5 bases). Deletions cut 4 bases from V and 4 bases from J, with 8 bases between. The germline gives CDR1 SGHNT, CDR2 YYREEE (reference sequence). The CDR3 extends over 13 amino acids. CDR3: CASSHDSTGELFF. Written as DNA, the CDR3 is TGTGCCAGCAGCCATGACAGCACCGGGGAGCTGTTTTTT.

This clone was observed a few times. This chain uses TRBV13 with TRBJ2-3; D gene uncertain. CDR1 is PRHDT and CDR2 is FYEKMQ in the germline V gene (reference sequence). This CDR3 is built from 13 residues. Trimming left V 4 bases short and J 2 bases short, with 7 bases between. Here the CDR3 DNA reads TGTGCCAGCAGCTATAGAGACACAGATACGCAGTATTTT. Protein: CASSYRDTDTQYF.

This chain uses TRBV7-2 with TRBJ2-5; a weak D match, TRBD1 (6 bases). The DNA end lines up better with TRBJ2-7; the J call may be wrong. CDR3 size: 13 residues. Germline values: CDR1 SGHTA, CDR2 FQGNSA. The chain's CDR3 is CASSSGQTYEQYF. The CDR3 coding sequence is TGTGCCAGCAGTTCAGGACAGACCTACGAGCAGTACTTC.

The chain combines TRBV28 with TRBJ2-2; 7 bases map to TRBD1. The CDR3 loop spans 14 amino acids. The germline V gene encodes CDR1 MDHEN and CDR2 SYDVKM. Trimming took 6 bases from V and 6 from J; bases not matched to a gene: 7. CDR3 coding DNA: TGTGCCAGCAGGAAAAACAGGGGCCCCGGGGAGCTGTTTTTT. Encoded protein: CASRKNRGPGELFF.

The rearrangement links TRBV15 to TRBJ1-2, with a weak D call TRBD1 (5 bases). There are 13 residues in the CDR3. The V end lost 2 bases, the J end lost 4 bases, and 8 bases lay between the germline ends. Germline CDR1 LNHNV, CDR2 YYDKDF (reference sequence). The DNA of the CDR3 is TGTGCCACCAGCAGAACAGACAGCTATGGCTACACCTTC. Its protein is CATSRTDSYGYTF.